Described below is a single T cell receptor (beta chain) sequence and its context. Trimming took 10 bases from V and 6 from J; bases not matched to a gene: 15. Germline V gives CDR1 MDHEN, CDR2 SYDVKM. The CDR3 runs 14 residues. The method was immunoSEQ multiplex PCR; TCRdb's version includes in-frame clones alone and lacks a portion of them. The sample yields about 73,000 clones, over 75% seen once. The sample comes from a study of blood T cell repertoires in COVID-19. Sequenced material: peripheral blood. The receptor was derived from a woman in her fifties or sixties with acute or convalescent COVID-19. V usage is TRBV28 and J usage is TRBJ2-7; 7 bases are shared with TRBD2. DNA of the CDR3: TGTGCCACGACGGGCGCGGGAGTTGGACCCGAGCAGTACTTC. Its protein product is CATTGAGVGPEQYF. Full variable domain (outside the CDR3, taken from reference TRBV28 and TRBJ2-7): DVKVTQSSRYLVKRTGEKVFLECVQDMDHENMFWYRQDPGLGLRLIYFSYDVKMKEKGDIPEGYSVSREKKERFSLILESASTNQTSMYLCATTGAGVGPEQYFGPGTRLTVT.